Listed below are T cell receptor beta chains from one sample, sequenced in a study of T cell repertoires in cytomegalovirus infection. TCRdb reprocessed the reads via MiXCR and lists one record per CDR3 protein. The data contain fewer than 550,000 distinct CDR3 sequences, about 11% of them singletons. The sequenced sample consisted of PBMCs. Receptors originate from a human donor in good health (CMV status not recorded). Some clones in this sample may be carry-over from other donors' samples. CDR3s include the opening cysteine and the closing phenylalanine or tryptophan. A D gene is named only where the DNA matches it firmly. Size is omitted from some rows. Given values are once, few, many or a class for expanded clones.

TGTGCCAGCAAACCGCCTGGTGGGAGGGCAGATACGCAGTATTTT CASKPPGGRADTQYF TRBV6-5 few TRBD2 TRBJ2-3
TGTGCCAGCAGCCGAAGGACGCTTGAAGCTTTCTTT CASSRRTLEAFF TRBV7-9 many - TRBJ1-1
TGTGCCACCAGTGCTTCCCGGGGCATTCAGTACTTC CATSASRGIQYF TRBV24-1 many - TRBJ2-4
TGTGCCAGCAGGTATACTAGCGGGAGCACAGATACGCAGTATTTT CASRYTSGSTDTQYF TRBV7-8 many TRBD2 TRBJ2-3
TGTGCCAGCAGTTTAAAGGGGCGCGGGGGGCGGGGAGATACGCAGTATTTT CASSLKGRGGRGDTQYF TRBV27 many TRBD2 TRBJ2-3
TGCAGTGCTAAAATCCCTCTCTCGACAGGGGCTGGCAATCAGCCCCAGCATTTT CSAKIPLSTGAGNQPQHF TRBV20-1 - TRBD1 TRBJ1-5
TGTGCCAGTAGTATTTCCTGGACAGGGGTGCTAAGCGCGGGCTATGGCTACACCTTC CASSISWTGVLSAGYGYTF TRBV19 many TRBD1 TRBJ1-2
TGTGCCTCAGCAATGGGGACTACGCAAGAGACCCAGTACTTC CASAMGTTQETQYF TRBV2 - TRBD2 TRBJ2-5
TGCAGTGCTAAAACAGGCTCTGGAAACACCATATATTTT CSAKTGSGNTIYF TRBV20-1 many - TRBJ1-3
TGTGCCAGCAGCGTTAATCCCCAGGGCGAGGATGAGCAGTTCTTC CASSVNPQGEDEQFF TRBV9 few - TRBJ2-1
TGTGCCAGTAGTTCCCCACACGGGACAGGGAACGTTGAGCAGTTCTTC CASSSPHGTGNVEQFF TRBV19 few TRBD1 TRBJ2-1
TGTGCCAGCAGCCAATGGCAGGCGGCGGCCAACGTCCTGACTTTC CASSQWQAAANVLTF TRBV14 many - TRBJ2-6
TGTGCCAGCAGTTTACCTGAACTAGCGACCGAGCAGTACTTC CASSLPELATEQYF TRBV2 - TRBD2 TRBJ2-7
TGTGCCAGCAGCTTCGAAGGGACTTCAGGAAACACCATATATTTT CASSFEGTSGNTIYF TRBV5-5 once - TRBJ1-3
TGTGCCAGCAGCCGGGGGCGGGGGCGAAGCACAGATACGCAGTATTTT CASSRGRGRSTDTQYF TRBV5-4 many - TRBJ2-3
TGCAGTGCTAGAGGACAGGGAATGAGCACTGAAGCTTTCTTT CSARGQGMSTEAFF TRBV20-1 few TRBD1 TRBJ1-1
TGCAGTGCTGTTCGGACAGGTTCAACGCCCCAGCATTTT CSAVRTGSTPQHF TRBV20-1 - TRBD1 TRBJ1-5
TGTGCCAGCAGCTTTGGGGACAGGGGCTCTGGGGCCAACGTCCTGACTTTC CASSFGDRGSGANVLTF TRBV11-2 many TRBD1 TRBJ2-6
TGTGCCAGCAGCTTAGAGATCTTCGGACAGGGACGAAACTATGGCTACACCTTC CASSLEIFGQGRNYGYTF TRBV7-9 - TRBD1 TRBJ1-2
TGTGCCAGTAGTATAGACGGACAGGGGGCGGATGGCTACACCTTC CASSIDGQGADGYTF TRBV19 many TRBD1 TRBJ1-2
TGTGCCAGTAGTGGGAAAAGGCGCCCCAATGAGCAGTTCTTC CASSGKRRPNEQFF TRBV19 few - TRBJ2-1
TGTGCCAGCAGTCGCCTTACAGGGGGCGAAGATGGCTACACCTTC CASSRLTGGEDGYTF TRBV2 many TRBD1 TRBJ1-2
TGTGCCAGCAGTTCACTAGTCGAAACCTACAATGAGCAGTTCTTC CASSSLVETYNEQFF TRBV5-4 many - TRBJ2-1
TGTGCCAGCAGCCCCCTGACTAGCGGGAGAACAGATACGCAGTATTTT CASSPLTSGRTDTQYF TRBV7-9 many TRBD2 TRBJ2-3
TGTGCCACCAGCAGAGTGCCTAGCGCCTACAATGAGCAGTTCTTC CATSRVPSAYNEQFF TRBV15 many - TRBJ2-1
TGTGCCAGCAGTGCCTCAGGGAGACAGGGGTTCGTGTTCGGTGAGCAGTTCTTC CASSASGRQGFVFGEQFF TRBV25-1 many TRBD1 TRBJ2-1
TGTGCCAGCAAATTCGGAGGAGCAACTAATGAAAAACTGTTTTTT CASKFGGATNEKLFF TRBV27 few - TRBJ1-4
TGTGCCAGCAGGCGGGGGGTGATGGCAGGGGAGAACTATGGCTACACCTTC CASRRGVMAGENYGYTF TRBV7-9 many - TRBJ1-2
TGCGCCAGCAGTCAATCGGGGGACAGCATAGATGAAAAACTGTTTTTT CASSQSGDSIDEKLFF TRBV23-1 few TRBD1 TRBJ1-4
TGTGCCAGCAGTTTCCCGGCAGCCCCGGGCACCATATATTTT CASSFPAAPGTIYF TRBV6-6 few - TRBJ1-3
TGTGCCAGCAACAGGGGGGACAAAAACATTCAGTACTTC CASNRGDKNIQYF TRBV28 many TRBD1 TRBJ2-4
TGTGCCACCCGGACTAGCGGGGTAGAGACCCAGTACTTC CATRTSGVETQYF TRBV6-1 many TRBD2 TRBJ2-5
TGTGCCAGCAGCCCCTTGGGGGGTGGCTACACCTTC CASSPLGGGYTF TRBV7-3 many - TRBJ1-2
TGTGCCAGCAGCGTAGATCTGGGGTCGGCCTATGGCTACACCTTC CASSVDLGSAYGYTF TRBV9 - - TRBJ1-2
TGTGCCAGCGGCCTAGGCGGGGGTTCGGGTCAGCCCCAGCATTTT CASGLGGGSGQPQHF TRBV7-2 many - TRBJ1-5
TGTGCCTGGAGTGTATGGCTGAACAATGAGCAGTTCTTC CAWSVWLNNEQFF TRBV30 few - TRBJ2-1
TGTGCCAGCAGCCCAAGCGGGAGGAGCACAGATACGCAGTATTTT CASSPSGRSTDTQYF TRBV28 many TRBD2 TRBJ2-3
TGTGCCAGCACCATGACCGTCGACGTCGATGGCTACACCTTC CASTMTVDVDGYTF TRBV7-2 many - TRBJ1-2
TGTGCCAGCAGCAATACAGCGGGGGCCTCCTACGAGCAGTACTTC CASSNTAGASYEQYF TRBV7-9 many TRBD2 TRBJ2-7
TGTGCCAGCAGCGAGACGGGAGGAAGCACAGATACGCAGTATTTT CASSETGGSTDTQYF TRBV5-4 many TRBD2 TRBJ2-3
TGTGCCAGCATGTTTCGGTTCACCTACAATGAGCAGTTCTTC CASMFRFTYNEQFF TRBV2 - - TRBJ2-1
TGTGCCAGTAGTATAGATCGACAGGAGACCCAGTACTTC CASSIDRQETQYF TRBV19 many - TRBJ2-5
TGTGCCAGCAGCCCCGCCGGAGGGATTCTTGGATCTGGAAACACCATATATTTT CASSPAGGILGSGNTIYF TRBV5-4 - - TRBJ1-3
TGTGCCAGCAGCCCTAATCTGGCGGGGGGGCACAATGAGCAGTTCTTC CASSPNLAGGHNEQFF TRBV7-3 many TRBD2 TRBJ2-1
TGTGCCACCAGTGATCCAACGGGACTTTACACAGATACGCAGTATTTT CATSDPTGLYTDTQYF TRBV24-1 many - TRBJ2-3
TGCAGTGCTATCCGGCCGGGACAGGGTTTAGGCACCATATATTTT CSAIRPGQGLGTIYF TRBV20-1 - TRBD1 TRBJ1-3
TGCAGCGTTGAGAGGGGGGCGAACTATGGCTACACCTTC CSVERGANYGYTF TRBV29-1 - - TRBJ1-2
TGCAGCGCCGGGCTAGCGGGAGTAAACAATGAGCAGTTCTTC CSAGLAGVNNEQFF TRBV29-1 few TRBD2 TRBJ2-1
TGTGCCAGCAGCCACTCAGGGGGTGAGCAGTTCTTC CASSHSGGEQFF TRBV3-1 - TRBD1 TRBJ2-1
TGTGCCAGCAGCCAAGATCTTGGACGCAATCAGCCCCAGCATTTT CASSQDLGRNQPQHF TRBV14 - - TRBJ1-5
TGTGCCAGCAGTGATAACAGGGGTCCCCAAGAGACCCAGTACTTC CASSDNRGPQETQYF TRBV6-1 many TRBD1 TRBJ2-5
TGTGCCAGCAGCTTCGGTGACAGCTTCTACGAGCAGTACTTC CASSFGDSFYEQYF TRBV7-9 many - TRBJ2-7
TGTGCCAGCAGCTCACCCCTCGCGGGGACTAGCACAGATACGCAGTATTTT CASSSPLAGTSTDTQYF TRBV7-2 many - TRBJ2-3
TGTGCCGGTCTCCCGCCCGGGGGCACCGGGGAGCTGTTTTTT CAGLPPGGTGELFF TRBV6-5 many - TRBJ2-2
TGTGCCAGCAGTGAAGAACCAGGGGGTTCCACTGAAGCTTTCTTT CASSEEPGGSTEAFF TRBV6-1 - TRBD1 TRBJ1-1
TGTGCCACCGCAGGCACTAGCGGCACAGATACGCAGTATTTT CATAGTSGTDTQYF TRBV24-1 - TRBD2 TRBJ2-3
TGTGCCAGTAATCCTACGGTCCGGGACAGGGGGCTCGGCGGGGAGCTGTTTTTT CASNPTVRDRGLGGELFF TRBV19 - TRBD1 TRBJ2-2
TGTGCCAGCAGCTTCGGGACAGGGGTAGGGACCCAGTACTTC CASSFGTGVGTQYF TRBV5-6 - TRBD1 TRBJ2-5
TGTGCCAGCACTTCCGGGAACCAAGAGACCCAGTACTTC CASTSGNQETQYF TRBV5-4 - - TRBJ2-5